This entry features one T cell receptor (beta chain) sequence. Its antigen remains unidentified. The sample belongs to a study of CD4 T cells in relation to SARS-CoV-2 and coronaviruses. As for the study in general: TCR beta CDR3s were sequenced after 10-day antigen culture of PBMCs. Controls used an HIV-1 Nef peptide pool or no peptide. The study's findings and limits: No donor gave both pre-pandemic and post-infection samples. No crossreactivity against non-spike viral proteins was tested here.

Produced via immunoSEQ multiplex PCR; TCRdb's table is partial and in-frame only. The sample carries roughly 26,000 clones, 60% to 75% recorded once. Unexposed donor CD4+ T cells date from 2011-2018, before the COVID-19 pandemic. Isolation of CD4+ T cells took place after 10 days in culture. The sequencing input was CD4+ T cells from PBMCs, cultured in vitro. This clonotype was obtained from a human donor in good health.

The DNA of the CDR3 is TGCGCCAGCAGCCAAGATCCCAACCCGGTCTCTGGAAACACCATATATTTT. Translation gives CASSQDPNPVSGNTIYF. The V call is TRBV4-1, the J call TRBJ1-3; D is uncertain. V was pared by 0 bases and J by 0 bases, with 12 bases between. This CDR3 has 17 residues. Germline values: CDR1 MGHRA, CDR2 YSYEKL.